These T cell receptor beta chains were read from a single sample in a study of T-cell memory formation after mild COVID-19. TCRdb analysed the 5' RACE reads with MiXCR anew, one entry per CDR3 protein. Of some 300,000 distinct CDR3 sequences in the sample, 20% to 25% were seen once. The source material was PBMCs or a T cell subset sorted from them (not recorded which). Receptors originate from a young man who had mild COVID-19 (a few samples of this study predate the infection). Cell type and time point are not known. The CDR3 runs from the conserved cysteine through the conserved F or W. A D gene is named only where the DNA matches it firmly. Only some rows state a clone size, as once, few, many or a class for expanded clones.

V gene: TRBV29-1; D gene: .; clone size: many; J gene: TRBJ1-5; CDR3 DNA: TGCAGCGTTGTCCACGGGGAGGGACAGCCCCAGCATTTT; CDR3 protein: CSVVHGEGQPQHF
V gene: TRBV7-6; D gene: .; clone size: many; J gene: TRBJ2-1; CDR3 DNA: TGTGCCAGCAGCTTAGGAGGGCCTTACAATGAGCAGTTCTTC; CDR3 protein: CASSLGGPYNEQFF
V gene: TRBV5-1; D gene: .; clone size: few; J gene: TRBJ2-6; CDR3 DNA: TGCGCCAGCAGCTTGCGTAGTACAGGATTAGGGGCCAACGTCCTGACTTTC; CDR3 protein: CASSLRSTGLGANVLTF
V gene: TRBV5-1; D gene: TRBD2; clone size: many; J gene: TRBJ2-2; CDR3 DNA: TGCGCCAGCAGCTCGTATGGGGTTGTAGCGGGGTCCACCGGGGAGCTGTTTTTT; CDR3 protein: CASSSYGVVAGSTGELFF
V gene: TRBV12-3/TRBV12-4; D gene: .; clone size: .; J gene: TRBJ1-2; CDR3 DNA: TGTGCCAGCAGTGGGGCCGGTCTCTATGGCTACACCTTC; CDR3 protein: CASSGAGLYGYTF
V gene: TRBV28; D gene: TRBD1; clone size: .; J gene: TRBJ1-2; CDR3 DNA: TGTGCCAGCAGTTATACCGCAGGGGGCTTCGGCTACACCTTC; CDR3 protein: CASSYTAGGFGYTF
V gene: TRBV3-1; D gene: .; clone size: many; J gene: TRBJ2-3; CDR3 DNA: TGTGCCAGCAGCCAGGTTGCGGGCACAGATACGCAGTATTTT; CDR3 protein: CASSQVAGTDTQYF
V gene: TRBV20-1; D gene: .; clone size: few; J gene: TRBJ2-5; CDR3 DNA: TGCAGCGGAGGGTTAGAGACCCAGTACTTC; CDR3 protein: CSGGLETQYF
V gene: TRBV7-2; D gene: .; clone size: .; J gene: TRBJ2-4; CDR3 DNA: TGTGCCAGCAGCTTACTCCCCCCTCGGGACATTCAGTACTTC; CDR3 protein: CASSLLPPRDIQYF
V gene: TRBV7-6; D gene: .; clone size: .; J gene: TRBJ1-4; CDR3 DNA: TGTGCCAGCAGCCTAAGGGGGGACGAGGAAAAACTGTTTTTT; CDR3 protein: CASSLRGDEEKLFF
V gene: TRBV7-9; D gene: TRBD1; clone size: many; J gene: TRBJ1-2; CDR3 DNA: TGTGCCAGCAGCGGCGACAGGGGGCTCGGCTACACCTTC; CDR3 protein: CASSGDRGLGYTF
V gene: TRBV6-6; D gene: .; clone size: .; J gene: TRBJ1-1; CDR3 DNA: TGTGCCAGCTCAAGCCAGGGGAAAGGGGAAGCTTTCTTT; CDR3 protein: CASSSQGKGEAFF
V gene: TRBV5-1; D gene: TRBD1; clone size: few; J gene: TRBJ2-7; CDR3 DNA: TGCGCCAGCAGCTTGGCCACCGGGACAGGGGATCCCGAGCAGTACTTC; CDR3 protein: CASSLATGTGDPEQYF
V gene: TRBV4-1; D gene: TRBD1; clone size: .; J gene: TRBJ2-1; CDR3 DNA: TGCGCCAGCAGCCAGCAGACAGGGGGTTACAATGAGCAGTTCTTC; CDR3 protein: CASSQQTGGYNEQFF
V gene: TRBV4-2; D gene: TRBD1; clone size: .; J gene: TRBJ1-2; CDR3 DNA: TGTGCCAGCAGCCCCGGGACAGGGTTAGGGTATGGCTACACCTTC; CDR3 protein: CASSPGTGLGYGYTF
V gene: TRBV7-3; D gene: .; clone size: few; J gene: TRBJ1-1; CDR3 DNA: TGTGCCAGCAGCAAAAATCTTCGGACTGAAGCTTTCTTT; CDR3 protein: CASSKNLRTEAFF
V gene: TRBV20-1; D gene: .; clone size: .; J gene: TRBJ2-5; CDR3 DNA: TGCAGTGCTTCCCAAGCCGGGGCATCCCAAGAGACCCAGTACTTC; CDR3 protein: CSASQAGASQETQYF
V gene: TRBV6-5; D gene: .; clone size: many; J gene: TRBJ2-7; CDR3 DNA: TGTGCCAGCAGTTACTACCCACGCTTCTACGAGCAGTACTTC; CDR3 protein: CASSYYPRFYEQYF
V gene: TRBV7-9; D gene: .; clone size: .; J gene: TRBJ2-7; CDR3 DNA: TGTGCCAGCAGCTTGGAAGGACGGTCCTACGAGCAGTACTTC; CDR3 protein: CASSLEGRSYEQYF
V gene: TRBV6-5; D gene: .; clone size: .; J gene: TRBJ2-3; CDR3 DNA: TGTGCCAGCAGTTACCAAGGGGGCACAGATACGCAGTATTTT; CDR3 protein: CASSYQGGTDTQYF
V gene: TRBV6-5; D gene: .; clone size: .; J gene: TRBJ1-2; CDR3 DNA: TGTGCCAGCAGTTACGCCCGGACTACTAACTATGGCTACACCTTC; CDR3 protein: CASSYARTTNYGYTF
V gene: TRBV4-2; D gene: .; clone size: .; J gene: TRBJ2-7; CDR3 DNA: TGTGCCGGCAGCCACCCAGGGTCCGGGGAGCAGTACTTC; CDR3 protein: CAGSHPGSGEQYF
V gene: TRBV7-9; D gene: TRBD2; clone size: once; J gene: TRBJ2-3; CDR3 DNA: TGTGCCAGCAGTTCGCTAGCGGGGGTTTTGACAGATACGCAGTATTTT; CDR3 protein: CASSSLAGVLTDTQYF